These 27 T cell receptor beta chains originate from one sample sequenced in a study of blood T cell repertoires in COVID-19. Some clones are missing from TCRdb's copy, which holds only in-frame ones; the method was immunoSEQ multiplex PCR. The repertoire holds tens of thousands of clones, less than 80% seen once, with more than 25% in the top ten. Sequenced material: peripheral blood. The receptors come from a human donor in a cohort sampled during active COVID-19.

V gene TRBV19 combines with J gene TRBJ2-3; 12 bases match TRBD2. The CDR3 covers 15 residues. J lost 2 bases, V lost 5 bases, and 2 bases had no gene match. Germline V CDR1 and CDR2: LNHDA, SQIVND (reference sequence). The CDR3 loop is CASSGTSGHTDTQYF. In DNA, the CDR3 is TGTGCCAGTAGTGGGACTAGCGGGCACACAGATACGCAGTATTTT.

The rearrangement joins TRBV2 to TRBJ2-3; TRBD1 matches 8 bases. V shed 7 bases and J 6 bases; nucleotides not matched to a gene: 9. CDR3 length: 14 amino acids. In germline, CDR1 is SNHLY, CDR2 FYNNEI. In DNA, the CDR3 is TGTGCCAGCAACAGGGGGTTGAGGACGGATACGCAGTATTTT. Its translation is CASNRGLRTDTQYF.

This rearrangement joins TRBV6-4 to TRBJ2-3; D perhaps matches TRBD2 (6 bases). CDR3 length equals 11 residues. V lost 7 bases and J lost 7, with 9 bases in between. Germline V lookup: CDR1 MRHNA, CDR2 SNTAGT. This CDR3 reads CASKEGNTQYF. The DNA of the CDR3 is TGTGCCAGCAAGGAGGGGAATACGCAGTATTTT.

This clone appeared once. The chain links TRBV10-3 to TRBJ2-1, with TRBD2 matching over 9 bases. With V trimmed by 0 bases and J by 8 bases, 5 bases remained unmatched. This CDR3 is built from 15 residues. The germline V gene encodes CDR1 ENHRY and CDR2 SYGVKD. The CDR3, as DNA: TGTGCCATCAGTGAGTCGGCGGGAGGGTTCCATGAGCAGTTCTTC. This translates into CAISESAGGFHEQFF.

This chain links TRBV19 with TRBJ2-6; D might be TRBD1 (7 bases). This CDR3 has 15 amino acids. The germline V gene encodes CDR1 LNHDA and CDR2 SQIVND (reference sequence). The V end lost 11 bases, the J end lost 2 bases, and 16 bases lay between the germline ends. CDR3 coding DNA: TGTGCCGTCTACAGGGGAGGCGCTGGGGCCAACGTCCTGACTTTC. Translating it yields CAVYRGGAGANVLTF. The complete variable domain, with remaining parts taken from reference TRBV19 and TRBJ2-6, reads DGGITQSPKYLFRKEGQNVTLSCEQNLNHDAMYWYRQDPGQGLRLIYYSQIVNDFQKGDIAEGYSVSREKKESFPLTVTSAQKNPTAFYLCAVYRGGAGANVLTFGAGSRLTVL.

This clone has just one count. The CDR3 here is CASSPWTAGDNQPQHF. In DNA, the CDR3 is TGTGCCAGCAGCCCCTGGACAGCGGGGGACAATCAGCCCCAGCATTTT. The rearrangement joins TRBV6-2 or TRBV6-3 to TRBJ1-5; a possible D gene is TRBD1 (6 bases). V lost 6 bases and J lost 3, with 18 bases in between. CDR3 length: 16 amino acids. Per the germline V gene, CDR1 is MNHEY and CDR2 is SVGEGT.

This clone was counted a few times. This chain connects TRBV27 to TRBJ1-1; tentative D call: TRBD1 (5 bases). The length of the CDR3 is 13 residues. The V and J ends lost 4 bases and 14 bases respectively, with 20 bases between them. Germline-derived CDR1 and CDR2 are MNHEY and SMNVEV (reference sequence). CDR3 sequence (DNA): TGTGCCAGCAGTTCTCTAAGGGGAGGTCGCGGATTCTTT. Translating it yields CASSSLRGGRGFF.

The chain joins TRBV11-3 to TRBJ1-5; weak D call: TRBD1 (5 bases). The V end was cut by 0 bases, the J end by 3 bases, with 24 bases between. The CDR3 is 20 amino acids. Germline CDR1 SGHNT, CDR2 YENEEA. The CDR3 bases are TGTGCCAGCAGCTTAGACCACCTACAGGAGACAGCTTCAGACAATCAGCCCCAGCATTTT. It specifies CASSLDHLQETASDNQPQHF.

V is TRBV27 and J is TRBJ1-1, with a possible D match to TRBD1 (6 bases). V lost 8 bases and J 1 base, leaving 11 bases between the germline ends. Germline-derived CDR1 and CDR2 are MNHEY and SMNVEV (reference sequence). This CDR3 spans 13 amino acids. The CDR3 DNA reads as TGTGCCAGCGGTGCGGACAGGAACACTGAAGCTTTCTTT. It yields the protein CASGADRNTEAFF.

The rearrangement links TRBV14 to TRBJ2-3; D may be TRBD2 (6 bases). The V end was cut by 2 bases, the J end by 0 bases, with 18 bases between. This CDR3 is built from 18 residues. In germline, CDR1 is SGHDN, CDR2 FVKESK. CDR3 sequence (DNA): TGTGCCAGCAGCCAACCCCGCCGAGGAAGCGGGAGCACAGATACGCAGTATTTT. Its translation is CASSQPRRGSGSTDTQYF.

V usage is TRBV18 and J usage is TRBJ2-1, with 7 bases lining up with TRBD1. This CDR3 is 15 amino acids long. Germline V gene sequence: CDR1 KGHSH, CDR2 LQKENI. After removal of 5 bases from V and 0 bases from J, the junction contained 4 bases not matched to a gene. The CDR3 here is CASSISGGSYNEQFF. DNA for the CDR3: TGTGCCAGCTCAATCTCAGGGGGCTCCTACAATGAGCAGTTCTTC.

This sequence joins TRBV18 and TRBJ2-1; 7 bases agree with TRBD1. CDR1 is KGHSH and CDR2 is LQKENI in the germline V gene. V was clipped by 5 bases and J by 8 bases; unmatched bases: 12. This CDR3 spans 15 amino acids. CDR3 sequence (DNA): TGTGCCAGCTCATCAAACAGGGGTTCCGACGATGAGCAGTTCTTC. It yields the protein CASSSNRGSDDEQFF.

The chain couples TRBV7-6 to TRBJ2-1, with 11 positions matching TRBD2. The CDR3 runs to 16 residues. V lost 5 bases to trimming and J lost 10 bases; unmatched junction nucleotides: 13. Germline V gene sequence: CDR1 SGHVS, CDR2 FNYEAQ. In nucleotides, the CDR3 is TGTGCCAGCAGCCTCCTTAGCGGGAGGGCCTTTGGGGAGCAGTTCTTC. Encoded protein: CASSLLSGRAFGEQFF.

Only a few counts were recorded for this clone. This chain uses TRBV7-3 with TRBJ2-2, with no clear D. The CDR3 has 13 amino acids. The V and J ends lost 3 bases and 5 bases respectively, with 7 bases between them. Germline-derived CDR1 and CDR2 are SGHTA and FQGTGA. This CDR3 is CASSLIVTGELFF. For the CDR3, the DNA is TGTGCCAGCAGCTTGATAGTAACCGGGGAGCTGTTTTTT.

The gene calls are TRBV5-1 and TRBJ2-2; a possible D gene is TRBD2 (5 bases). Germline CDR1 and CDR2: SGHRS and YFSETQ. The CDR3 runs to 18 residues. V was clipped by 1 base and J by 4 bases, with 20 bases between them. The CDR3 region has the DNA TGCGCCAGCAGCTTGCTTCTAGCTCCTGCAACGGGCACCGGGGAGCTGTTTTTT. It encodes CASSLLLAPATGTGELFF.

The chain has TRBV24-1 and TRBJ1-5; the D gene is possibly TRBD1 (6 bases). The CDR3 is 15 amino acids. V lost 3 bases, J lost 3 bases, and 11 bases lay in between. CDR1 is KGHDR and CDR2 is SFDVKD in the germline V gene. DNA of the CDR3: TGTGCCACCAGTGATAGGCAGGGGTTCAATCAGCCCCAGCATTTT. Translating gives CATSDRQGFNQPQHF.

This chain uses TRBV19 with TRBJ2-1, with 7 bases fitting TRBD2. Germline lookup yields CDR1 LNHDA and CDR2 SQIVND (reference sequence). This CDR3 spans 19 amino acids. J lost 5 bases, V lost 6 bases, and 22 bases had no gene match. For the CDR3, the DNA is TGTGCCAGTAGCCGGCGGACTAGTGGGGGAATAGTCGCCCACAATGAGCAGTTCTTC. This sequence encodes CASSRRTSGGIVAHNEQFF.

This rearrangement joins TRBV29-1 to TRBJ1-4; D call uncertain. V lost 3 bases, J lost 5 bases, and 10 bases lay in between. There are 13 residues in the CDR3. The germline V gene encodes CDR1 SQVTM and CDR2 ANQGSEA. Here the CDR3 DNA reads TGCAGCGTTGAGGGCCAGCCCAATGAAAAACTGTTTTTT. As protein: CSVEGQPNEKLFF.

V gene TRBV7-2 combines with J gene TRBJ2-7, with 7 positions matching TRBD2. This CDR3 region has 14 residues. Trimming at V came to 5 bases and at J to 2 bases, leaving 6 bases not matched to a gene. The germline V gene encodes CDR1 SGHTA and CDR2 FQGNSA. CDR3: CASSPREPPYEQYF. The CDR3 coding sequence is TGTGCCAGCAGCCCGCGGGAGCCCCCCTACGAGCAGTACTTC. Full variable domain (missing parts from reference TRBV7-2 and TRBJ2-7): GAGVSQSPSNKVTEKGKDVELRCDPISGHTALYWYRQSLGQGLEFLIYFQGNSAPDKSGLPSDRFSAERTGGSVSTLTIQRTQQEDSAVYLCASSPREPPYEQYFGPGTRLTVT.

This clone was picked up a small number of times. The chain is built from TRBV2 and TRBJ1-1; unclear D gene. The germline gives CDR1 SNHLY, CDR2 FYNNEI. The CDR3 has 13 amino acids. Trimming took off 8 bases at V and 1 base at J, with 11 bases between the two ends. The CDR3, as DNA: TGTGCCAGCCAGAAGATACCGAACACTGAAGCTTTCTTT. Translating it yields CASQKIPNTEAFF.

V gene TRBV2 combines with J gene TRBJ2-7; 7 nucleotides agree with TRBD1. The CDR3 has 14 residues. Trimming took 3 bases from V and 5 from J; bases not matched to a gene: 7. Germline V gives CDR1 SNHLY, CDR2 FYNNEI. The CDR3 nucleotides read TGTGCCAGCAGTGACAGGGGGAATTTCGACGAGCAGTACTTC. This sequence encodes CASSDRGNFDEQYF.

This chain uses TRBV6-5 with TRBJ2-5; 7 positions agree with TRBD1. The V gene end was trimmed by 6 bases and the J gene end by 3 bases; junction bases not matched to a gene: 7. Germline CDR1 is MNHEY and CDR2 is SVGAGI. The CDR3 is 14 amino acids. The CDR3 DNA sequence: TGTGCCAGCAGCCGCCGACAGGGAAAAGAGACCCAGTACTTC. Translating gives CASSRRQGKETQYF.

This clone turned up a few times. This rearrangement joins TRBV29-1 to TRBJ2-5; tentatively, D is TRBD1 (6 bases). The CDR3 totals 11 residues. Trimming pared 6 bases from V and 5 bases from J, leaving 10 bases between. CDR1 and CDR2 from the germline V gene are SQVTM and ANQGSEA. Written as DNA, the CDR3 is TGCAGCGTGGGGCAGGGGGAGACCCAGTACTTC. Translated: CSVGQGETQYF.

This clone showed up just once. This sequence joins TRBV7-2 and TRBJ2-3, with 7 bases matching TRBD2. Germline V gene data show CDR1 as SGHTA and CDR2 as FQGNSA. Trimming took 5 bases from V and 1 from J; bases not matched to a gene: 9. CDR3 length: 16 amino acids. For the CDR3, the DNA is TGTGCCAGCAGCGAGCAAGGACTAGGGGGCACAGATACGCAGTATTTT. This encodes CASSEQGLGGTDTQYF.

The J gene is TRBJ2-7, the V gene TRBV28; tentatively, D is TRBD2 (5 bases). Germline V gives CDR1 MDHEN, CDR2 SYDVKM. The V gene lost 8 bases and the J gene lost 1 base, with 24 bases spanning the gap. The CDR3 covers 17 residues. DNA of the CDR3: TGTGCCAGCTTACCCCGGGGATACAGCTTTGGTTCCTACGAGCAGTACTTC. Protein sequence: CASLPRGYSFGSYEQYF.

The chain is built from TRBV5-1 and TRBJ1-3; no reliable D call. V was cut by 0 bases and J by 5 bases, with 9 bases left in between. Germline CDR1 reads SGHRS; CDR2 reads YFSETQ. The CDR3 totals 14 residues. CDR3 amino acids: CASSLDVSRNTIYF. The CDR3 DNA is TGCGCCAGCAGCTTGGATGTGTCTCGAAACACCATATATTTT.

The chain uses TRBV30 and TRBJ1-6, with TRBD1 matching 9 bases. This CDR3 has 14 amino acids. The V gene's germline CDR1 is GTSNPN and CDR2 SVGIG (reference sequence). The junction had 4 bases not matched to a gene; V was cut back by 3 bases and J by 7 bases. CDR3 in amino acids: CAWSPGTGNSPLHF. The CDR3 DNA sequence: TGTGCCTGGAGCCCCGGGACAGGGAATTCACCCCTCCACTTT.